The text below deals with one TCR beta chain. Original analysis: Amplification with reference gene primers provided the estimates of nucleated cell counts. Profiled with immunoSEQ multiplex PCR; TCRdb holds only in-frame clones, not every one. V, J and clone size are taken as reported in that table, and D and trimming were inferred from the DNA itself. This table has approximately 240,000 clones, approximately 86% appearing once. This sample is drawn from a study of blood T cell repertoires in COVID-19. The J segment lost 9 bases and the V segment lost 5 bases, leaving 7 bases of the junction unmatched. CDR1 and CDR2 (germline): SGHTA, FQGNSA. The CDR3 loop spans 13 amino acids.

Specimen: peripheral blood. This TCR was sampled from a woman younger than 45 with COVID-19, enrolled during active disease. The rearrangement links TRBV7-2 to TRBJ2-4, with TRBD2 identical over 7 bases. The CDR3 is CASSATSDGIQYF. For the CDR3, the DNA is TGTGCCAGCAGCGCCACTAGCGATGGCATTCAGTACTTC. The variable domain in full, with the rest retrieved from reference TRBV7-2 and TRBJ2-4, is GAGVSQSPSNKVTEKGKDVELRCDPISGHTALYWYRQSLGQGLEFLIYFQGNSAPDKSGLPSDRFSAERTGGSVSTLTIQRTQQEDSAVYLCASSATSDGIQYFGAGTRLSVL.